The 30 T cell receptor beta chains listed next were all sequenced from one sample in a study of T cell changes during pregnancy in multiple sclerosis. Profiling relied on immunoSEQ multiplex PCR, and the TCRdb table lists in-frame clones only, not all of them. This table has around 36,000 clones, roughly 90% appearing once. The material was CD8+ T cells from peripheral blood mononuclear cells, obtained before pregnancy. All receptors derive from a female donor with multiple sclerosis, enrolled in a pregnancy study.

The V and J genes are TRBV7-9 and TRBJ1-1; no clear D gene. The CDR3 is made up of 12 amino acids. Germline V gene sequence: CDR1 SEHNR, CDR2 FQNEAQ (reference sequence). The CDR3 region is CVVVGWNTEAFF. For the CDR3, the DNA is TGTGTGGTAGTTGGTTGGAACACTGAAGCTTTCTTT.

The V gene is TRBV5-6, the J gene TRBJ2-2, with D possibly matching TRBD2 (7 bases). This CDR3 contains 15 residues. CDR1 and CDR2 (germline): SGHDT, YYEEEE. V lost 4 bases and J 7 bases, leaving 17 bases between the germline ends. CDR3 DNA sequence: TGTGCCAGCAGCCCCCTCGGGGGGCAAGGCGGGGAGCTGTTTTTT. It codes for CASSPLGGQGGELFF. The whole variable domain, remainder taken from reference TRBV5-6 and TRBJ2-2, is DAGVTQSPTHLIKTRGQQVTLRCSPKSGHDTVSWYQQALGQGPQFIFQYYEEEERQRGNFPDRFSGHQFPNYSSELNVNALLLGDSALYLCASSPLGGQGGELFFGEGSRLTVL.

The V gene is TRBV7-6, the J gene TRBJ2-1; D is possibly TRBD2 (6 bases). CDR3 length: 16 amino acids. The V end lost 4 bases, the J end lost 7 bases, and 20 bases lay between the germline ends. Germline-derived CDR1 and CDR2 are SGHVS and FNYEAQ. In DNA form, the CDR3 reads TGTGCCAGCAGCTCCGGGAGCGGGCTTAAGGGAAATGAGCAGTTCTTC. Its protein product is CASSSGSGLKGNEQFF.

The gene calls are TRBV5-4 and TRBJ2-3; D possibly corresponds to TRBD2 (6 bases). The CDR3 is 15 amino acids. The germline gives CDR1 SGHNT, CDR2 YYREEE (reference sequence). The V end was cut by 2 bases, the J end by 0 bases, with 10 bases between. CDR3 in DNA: TGTGCCAGCAGCTTTATAGCGGTTAGCACAGATACGCAGTATTTT. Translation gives CASSFIAVSTDTQYF.

DNA of the CDR3: TGTGCCAGCAGTCAGACTACAGGGGGAGAGACCCAGTACTTC. Its protein product is CASSQTTGGETQYF. The gene calls are TRBV28 and TRBJ2-5; 8 bases are shared with TRBD1. The CDR3 extends over 14 amino acids. Trimming removed 5 bases from V and 4 bases from J; junction bases left unmatched: 6. Germline CDR1 and CDR2: MDHEN and SYDVKM.

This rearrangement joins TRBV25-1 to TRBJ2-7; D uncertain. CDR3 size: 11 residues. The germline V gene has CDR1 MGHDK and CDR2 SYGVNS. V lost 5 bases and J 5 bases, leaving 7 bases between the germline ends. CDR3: CASSPSHEQYF. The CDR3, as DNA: TGTGCCAGCAGTCCATCCCACGAGCAGTACTTC.

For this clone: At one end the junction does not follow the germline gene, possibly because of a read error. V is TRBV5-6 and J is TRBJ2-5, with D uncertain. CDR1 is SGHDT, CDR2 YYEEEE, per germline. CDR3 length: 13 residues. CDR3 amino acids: CASNLKLEETQYF. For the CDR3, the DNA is TGTGCCAGCAACTTGAAGCTAGAAGAGACCCAGTACTTC. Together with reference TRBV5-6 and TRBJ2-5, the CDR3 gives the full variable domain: DAGVTQSPTHLIKTRGQQVTLRCSPKSGHDTVSWYQQALGQGPQFIFQYYEEEERQRGNFPDRFSGHQFPNYSSELNVNALLLGDSALYLCASNLKLEETQYFGPGTRLLVL.

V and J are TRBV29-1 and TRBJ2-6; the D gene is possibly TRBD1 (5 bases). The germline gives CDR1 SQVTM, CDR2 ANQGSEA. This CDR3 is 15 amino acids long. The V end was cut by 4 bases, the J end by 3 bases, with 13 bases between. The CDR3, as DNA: TGCAGCGTTGTCGGTAGGGGCGGTGGGGCCAACGTCCTGACTTTC. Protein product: CSVVGRGGGANVLTF.

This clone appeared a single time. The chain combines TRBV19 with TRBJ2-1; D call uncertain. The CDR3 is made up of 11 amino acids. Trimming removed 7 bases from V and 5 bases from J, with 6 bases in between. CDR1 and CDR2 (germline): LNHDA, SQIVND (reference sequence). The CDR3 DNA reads TGTGCCAGTACCTATAACAATGAGCAGTTCTTC. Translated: CASTYNNEQFF.

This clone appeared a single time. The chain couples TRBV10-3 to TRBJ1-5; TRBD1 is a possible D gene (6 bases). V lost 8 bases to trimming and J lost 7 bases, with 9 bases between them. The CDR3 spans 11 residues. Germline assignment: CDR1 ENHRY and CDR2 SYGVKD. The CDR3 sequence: CAIGGGQPQHF. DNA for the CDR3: TGTGCCATCGGGGGCGGGCAGCCCCAGCATTTT.

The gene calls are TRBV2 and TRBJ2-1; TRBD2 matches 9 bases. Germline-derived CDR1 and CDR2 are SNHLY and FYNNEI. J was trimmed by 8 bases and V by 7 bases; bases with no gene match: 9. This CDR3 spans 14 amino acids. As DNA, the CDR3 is TGTGCCAGCAATGGGGCGGGAGGGCCCGATGAGCAGTTCTTC. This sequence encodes CASNGAGGPDEQFF.

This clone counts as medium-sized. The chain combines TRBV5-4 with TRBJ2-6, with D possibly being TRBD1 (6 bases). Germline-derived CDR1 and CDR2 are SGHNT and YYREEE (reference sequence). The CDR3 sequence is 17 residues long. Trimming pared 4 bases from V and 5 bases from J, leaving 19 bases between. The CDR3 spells CASSVTMTGQRANVLTF. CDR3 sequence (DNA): TGTGCCAGCAGCGTAACTATGACAGGCCAGAGGGCCAACGTCCTGACTTTC.

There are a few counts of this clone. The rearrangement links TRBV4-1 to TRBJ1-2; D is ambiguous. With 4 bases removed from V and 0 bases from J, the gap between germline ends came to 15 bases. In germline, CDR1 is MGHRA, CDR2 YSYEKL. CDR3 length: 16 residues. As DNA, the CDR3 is TGCGCCAGCAGCCTATCAGGTGGTAGAGCTAACTATGGCTACACCTTC. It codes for CASSLSGGRANYGYTF.

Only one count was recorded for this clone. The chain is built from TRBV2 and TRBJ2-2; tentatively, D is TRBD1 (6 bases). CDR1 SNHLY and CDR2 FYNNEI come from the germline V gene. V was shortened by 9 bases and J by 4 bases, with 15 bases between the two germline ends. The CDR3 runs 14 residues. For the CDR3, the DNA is TGTGCCAGGTCCCGGGACATTACCACCGGGGAGCTGTTTTTT. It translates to CARSRDITTGELFF.

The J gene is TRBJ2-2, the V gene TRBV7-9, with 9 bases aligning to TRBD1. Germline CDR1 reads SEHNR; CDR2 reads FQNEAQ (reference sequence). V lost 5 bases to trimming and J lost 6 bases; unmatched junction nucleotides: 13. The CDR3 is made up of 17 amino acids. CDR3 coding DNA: TGTGCCAGCAGCCGACAGGGACAGGGCAGAGGGTCCGGGGAGCTGTTTTTT. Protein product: CASSRQGQGRGSGELFF.

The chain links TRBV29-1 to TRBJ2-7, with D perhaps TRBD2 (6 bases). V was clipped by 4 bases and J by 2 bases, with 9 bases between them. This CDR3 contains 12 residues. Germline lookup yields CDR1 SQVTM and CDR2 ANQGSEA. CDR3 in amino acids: CSVVAGTYEQYF. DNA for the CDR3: TGCAGCGTTGTGGCGGGGACCTACGAGCAGTACTTC.

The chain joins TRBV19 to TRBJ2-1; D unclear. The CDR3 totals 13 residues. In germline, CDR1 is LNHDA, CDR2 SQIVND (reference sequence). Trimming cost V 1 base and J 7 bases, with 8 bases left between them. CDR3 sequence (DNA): TGTGCCAGTAGTATAGGTTCCGGGAATGAGCAGTTCTTC. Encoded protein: CASSIGSGNEQFF. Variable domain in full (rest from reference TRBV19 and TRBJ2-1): DGGITQSPKYLFRKEGQNVTLSCEQNLNHDAMYWYRQDPGQGLRLIYYSQIVNDFQKGDIAEGYSVSREKKESFPLTVTSAQKNPTAFYLCASSIGSGNEQFFGPGTRLTVL.

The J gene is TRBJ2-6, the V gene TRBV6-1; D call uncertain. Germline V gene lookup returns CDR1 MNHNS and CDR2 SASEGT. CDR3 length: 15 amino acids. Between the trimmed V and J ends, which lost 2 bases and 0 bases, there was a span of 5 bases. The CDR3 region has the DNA TGTGCCAGCAGTGAACACACCTCTGGGGCCAACGTCCTGACTTTC. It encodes CASSEHTSGANVLTF.

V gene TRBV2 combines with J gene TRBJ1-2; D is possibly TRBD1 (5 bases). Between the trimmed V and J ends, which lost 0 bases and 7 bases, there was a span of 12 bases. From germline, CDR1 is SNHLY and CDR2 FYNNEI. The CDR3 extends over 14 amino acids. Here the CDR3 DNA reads TGTGCCAGCAGTGAAGCGTCAGGGAATCCTGGCTACACCTTC. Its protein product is CASSEASGNPGYTF.

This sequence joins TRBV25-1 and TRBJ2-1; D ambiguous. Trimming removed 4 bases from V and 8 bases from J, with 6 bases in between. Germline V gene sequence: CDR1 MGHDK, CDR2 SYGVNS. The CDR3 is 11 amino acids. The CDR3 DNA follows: TGTGCCAGCAGTGGATACTATGAGCAGTTCTTC. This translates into CASSGYYEQFF. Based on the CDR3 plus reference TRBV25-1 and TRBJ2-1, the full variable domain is EADIYQTPRYLVIGTGKKITLECSQTMGHDKMYWYQQDPGMELHLIHYSYGVNSTEKGDLSSESTVSRIRTEHFPLTLESARPSHTSQYLCASSGYYEQFFGPGTRLTVL.

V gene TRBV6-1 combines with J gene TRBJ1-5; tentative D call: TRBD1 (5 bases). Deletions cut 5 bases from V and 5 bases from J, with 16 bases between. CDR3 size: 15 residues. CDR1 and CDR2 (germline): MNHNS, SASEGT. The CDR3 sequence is CASSKGPGPYQPQHF. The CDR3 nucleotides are TGTGCCAGCAGTAAGGGGCCAGGGCCTTATCAGCCCCAGCATTTT.

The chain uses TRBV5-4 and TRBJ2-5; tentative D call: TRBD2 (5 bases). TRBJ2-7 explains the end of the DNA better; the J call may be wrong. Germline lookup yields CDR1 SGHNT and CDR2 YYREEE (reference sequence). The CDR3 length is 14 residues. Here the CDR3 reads CASSPSGVGYEQYF. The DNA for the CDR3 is TGTGCCAGCAGCCCGAGCGGAGTGGGTTACGAGCAGTACTTC.

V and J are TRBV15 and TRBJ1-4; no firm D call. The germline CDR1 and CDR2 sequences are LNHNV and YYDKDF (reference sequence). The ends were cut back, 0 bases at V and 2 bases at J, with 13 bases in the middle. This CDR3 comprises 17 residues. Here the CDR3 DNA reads TGTGCCACCAGCAGAGAGGGCGTGTTTTCGACTAATGAAAAACTGTTTTTT. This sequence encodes CATSREGVFSTNEKLFF.

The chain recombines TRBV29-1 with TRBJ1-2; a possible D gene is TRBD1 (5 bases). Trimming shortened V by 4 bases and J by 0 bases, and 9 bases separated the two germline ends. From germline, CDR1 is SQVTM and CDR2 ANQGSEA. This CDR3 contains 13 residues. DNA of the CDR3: TGCAGCGTTGGGCGGGGACCTAACTATGGCTACACCTTC. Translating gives CSVGRGPNYGYTF. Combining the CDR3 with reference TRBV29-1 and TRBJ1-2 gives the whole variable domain SAVISQKPSRDICQRGTSLTIQCQVDSQVTMMFWYRQQPGQSLTLIATANQGSEATYESGFVIDKFPISRPNLTFSTLTVSNMSPEDSSIYLCSVGRGPNYGYTFGSGTRLTVV.

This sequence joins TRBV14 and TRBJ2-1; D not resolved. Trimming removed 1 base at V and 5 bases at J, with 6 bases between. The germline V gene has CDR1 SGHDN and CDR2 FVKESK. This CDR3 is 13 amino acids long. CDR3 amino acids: CASSQGLHNEQFF. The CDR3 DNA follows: TGTGCCAGCAGCCAAGGACTTCACAATGAGCAGTTCTTC.

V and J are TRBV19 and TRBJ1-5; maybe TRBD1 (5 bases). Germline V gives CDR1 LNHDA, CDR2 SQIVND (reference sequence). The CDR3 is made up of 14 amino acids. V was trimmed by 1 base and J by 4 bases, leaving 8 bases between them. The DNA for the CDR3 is TGTGCCAGTAGTATAGGTACAGGTAATCAGCCCCAGCATTTT. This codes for CASSIGTGNQPQHF.

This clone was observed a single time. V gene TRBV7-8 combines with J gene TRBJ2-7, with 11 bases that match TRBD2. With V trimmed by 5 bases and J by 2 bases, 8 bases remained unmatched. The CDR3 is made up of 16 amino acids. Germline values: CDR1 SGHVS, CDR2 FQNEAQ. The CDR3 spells CASSLRTSGPTYEQYF. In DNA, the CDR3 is TGTGCCAGCAGCCTCAGGACTAGCGGGCCAACCTACGAGCAGTACTTC.

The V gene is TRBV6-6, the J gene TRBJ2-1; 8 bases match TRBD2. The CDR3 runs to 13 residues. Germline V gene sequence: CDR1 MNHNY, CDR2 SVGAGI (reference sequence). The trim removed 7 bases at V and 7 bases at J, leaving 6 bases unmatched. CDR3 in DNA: TGTGCCAGCACCCCCGGGGGGGGGAATGAGCAGTTCTTC. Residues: CASTPGGGNEQFF.

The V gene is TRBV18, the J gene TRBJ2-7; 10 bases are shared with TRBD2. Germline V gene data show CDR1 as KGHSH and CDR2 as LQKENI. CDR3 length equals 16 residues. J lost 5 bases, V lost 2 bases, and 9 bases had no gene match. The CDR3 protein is CASSPRASGRSHEQYF. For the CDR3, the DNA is TGTGCCAGCTCACCAAGGGCTAGCGGGAGATCCCACGAGCAGTACTTC.

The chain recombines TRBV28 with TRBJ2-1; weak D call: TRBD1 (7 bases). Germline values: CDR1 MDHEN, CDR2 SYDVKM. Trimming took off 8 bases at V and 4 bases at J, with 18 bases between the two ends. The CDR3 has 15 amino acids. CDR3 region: CASRGQEGLYNEQFF. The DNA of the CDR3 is TGTGCCAGCCGAGGACAGGAGGGGTTATACAATGAGCAGTTCTTC.